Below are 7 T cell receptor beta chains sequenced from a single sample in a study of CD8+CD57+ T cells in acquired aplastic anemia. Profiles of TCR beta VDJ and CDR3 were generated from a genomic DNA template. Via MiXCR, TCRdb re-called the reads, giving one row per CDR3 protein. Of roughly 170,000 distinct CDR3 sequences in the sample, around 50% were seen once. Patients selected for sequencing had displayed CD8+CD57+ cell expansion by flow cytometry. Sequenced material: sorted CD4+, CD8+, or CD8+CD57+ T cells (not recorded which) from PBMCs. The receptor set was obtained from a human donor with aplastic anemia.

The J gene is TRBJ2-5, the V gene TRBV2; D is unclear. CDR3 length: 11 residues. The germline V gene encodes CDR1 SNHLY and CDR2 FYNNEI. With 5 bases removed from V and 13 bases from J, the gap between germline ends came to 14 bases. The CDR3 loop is CASSLDPSGYF. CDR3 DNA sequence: TGTGCCAGCAGTCTCGACCCCTCCGGGTACTTC.

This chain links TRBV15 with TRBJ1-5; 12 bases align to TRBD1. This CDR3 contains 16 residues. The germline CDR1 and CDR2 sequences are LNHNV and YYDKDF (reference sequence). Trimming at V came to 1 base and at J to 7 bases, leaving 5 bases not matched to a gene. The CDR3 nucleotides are TGTGCCACCAGCAGAGTGGGACAGGGGGCTTGGCAGCCCCAGCATTTT. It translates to CATSRVGQGAWQPQHF.

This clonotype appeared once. Here the CDR3 DNA reads TGTGCCAGATCTGCAGGGACGCAGTATTTT. Its translation: CARSAGTQYF. The rearrangement links TRBV12-3 or TRBV12-4 to TRBJ2-3; D might be TRBD1 (5 bases). The V gene lost 9 bases and the J gene lost 9 bases, with 10 bases spanning the gap. The CDR3 contains 10 residues.

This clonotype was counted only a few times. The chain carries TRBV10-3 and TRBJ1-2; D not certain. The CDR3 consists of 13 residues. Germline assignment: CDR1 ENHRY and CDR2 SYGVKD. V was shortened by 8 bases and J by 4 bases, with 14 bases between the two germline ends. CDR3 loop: CAIPMLSGYGYTF. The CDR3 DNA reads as TGTGCCATCCCGATGCTATCGGGCTATGGCTACACCTTC.

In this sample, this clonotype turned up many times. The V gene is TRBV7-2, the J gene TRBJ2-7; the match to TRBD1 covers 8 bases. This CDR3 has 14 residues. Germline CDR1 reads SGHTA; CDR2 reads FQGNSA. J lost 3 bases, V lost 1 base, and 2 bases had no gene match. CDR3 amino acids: CASSLDTGGYEQYF. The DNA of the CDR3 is TGTGCCAGCAGCTTAGATACAGGGGGCTACGAGCAGTACTTC.

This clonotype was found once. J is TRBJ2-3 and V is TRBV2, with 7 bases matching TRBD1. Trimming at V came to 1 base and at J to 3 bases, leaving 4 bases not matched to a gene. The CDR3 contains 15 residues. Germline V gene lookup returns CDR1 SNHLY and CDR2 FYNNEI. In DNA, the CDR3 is TGTGCCAGCAGTGAAGGCAGGGGGTTGACAGATACGCAGTATTTT. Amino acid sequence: CASSEGRGLTDTQYF.

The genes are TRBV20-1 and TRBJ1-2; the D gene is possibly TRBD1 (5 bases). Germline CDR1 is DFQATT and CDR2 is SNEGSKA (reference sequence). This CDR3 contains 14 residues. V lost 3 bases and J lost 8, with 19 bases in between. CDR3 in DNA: TGCAGTGCTAGCCGGGACTCCAAAACGGGGGGCTACACCTTC. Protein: CSASRDSKTGGYTF.